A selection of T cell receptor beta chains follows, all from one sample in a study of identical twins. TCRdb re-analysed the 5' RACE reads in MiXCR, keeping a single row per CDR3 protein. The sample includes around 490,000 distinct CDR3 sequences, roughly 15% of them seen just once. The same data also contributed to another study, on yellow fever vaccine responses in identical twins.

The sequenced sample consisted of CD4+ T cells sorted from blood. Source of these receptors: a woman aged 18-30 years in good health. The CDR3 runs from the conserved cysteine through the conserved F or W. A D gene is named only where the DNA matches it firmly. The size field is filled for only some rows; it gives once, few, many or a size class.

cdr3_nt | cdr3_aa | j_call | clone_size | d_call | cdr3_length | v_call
TGCAGTGCCCCCCTTGGGAGCGGCCAAGAGACCCAGTACTTC | CSAPLGSGQETQYF | TRBJ2-5 | . | . | 14 | TRBV20-1
TGTGCCAGCTGTCCATTGGGTGGGGCGGGGGGGCTAACAGATACGCAGTATTTT | CASCPLGGAGGLTDTQYF | TRBJ2-3 | . | TRBD2 | 18 | TRBV2
TGTGCCAGCACCCCTCCCCGCTCAAACCACGAGCAGTACTTC | CASTPPRSNHEQYF | TRBJ2-7 | . | . | 14 | TRBV28
TGTGCCAGCAGGGCGAATAGCAATCAGCCCCAGCATTTT | CASRANSNQPQHF | TRBJ1-5 | . | . | 13 | TRBV27
TGCGCCAGCAGCTTGGCCCTAACAACTAAAGAGACCCAGTACTTC | CASSLALTTKETQYF | TRBJ2-5 | . | . | 15 | TRBV5-1
TGTGCCATCAGTGGGGGGGAGATGAACACTGAAGCTTTCTTT | CAISGGEMNTEAFF | TRBJ1-1 | . | . | 14 | TRBV10-3
TGTGCCAGCAGCTTAGGGACTAGCGGGGAGACCCAGTACTTC | CASSLGTSGETQYF | TRBJ2-5 | few | TRBD2 | 14 | TRBV7-6
TGTGCCAGCAGTTCCCGCGGGGGAAGCGAAGAGACCCAGTACTTC | CASSSRGGSEETQYF | TRBJ2-5 | . | TRBD2 | 15 | TRBV12-3/TRBV12-4
TGTGCCAGCAGTGGACTAGGGGGACGGGACGAGCAGTACTTC | CASSGLGGRDEQYF | TRBJ2-7 | . | . | 14 | TRBV2
TGTGCCAGCAGCGTAGGGGGCTCACCCCTCCACTTT | CASSVGGSPLHF | TRBJ1-6 | . | TRBD1 | 12 | TRBV7-9
TGCGCCAGCAGCTTGGACAGTCCCTACGAGCAGTACTTC | CASSLDSPYEQYF | TRBJ2-7 | few | . | 13 | TRBV5-1
TGTGCCAGCTCACCAGCCTTTGGGTACGAGCAGTACTTC | CASSPAFGYEQYF | TRBJ2-7 | . | . | 13 | TRBV18
TGCAGTGCTAGAAGACCGAGACTAGGGCAAGAGACCCAGTACTTC | CSARRPRLGQETQYF | TRBJ2-5 | few | . | 15 | TRBV20-1
TGTGCCAGCAGCCTTACATTCGAAGGGAACACTGAAGCTTTCTTT | CASSLTFEGNTEAFF | TRBJ1-1 | few | . | 15 | TRBV3-1
TGCAGCGTCCAAACGGCACTCAACACTGAAGCTTTCTTT | CSVQTALNTEAFF | TRBJ1-1 | . | . | 13 | TRBV29-1
TGCAGTGCTAGTCTCATCCGGGACTTAGGCGATTTTAGCTCCTACAATGAGCAGTTCTTC | CSASLIRDLGDFSSYNEQFF | TRBJ2-1 | few | . | 20 | TRBV20-1
TGTGCCAGCAGCAAATTCGGCGATAAGACGAATGAGCAGTTCTTC | CASSKFGDKTNEQFF | TRBJ2-1 | . | . | 15 | TRBV21-1
TGTGCCACCAGCAGAGTTGGGAGTTTGGTTGAAAAACTGTTTTTT | CATSRVGSLVEKLFF | TRBJ1-4 | few | . | 15 | TRBV15
TGTGCCACCAGTGATTCAGGGGCGGGCAATCAGCCCCAGCATTTT | CATSDSGAGNQPQHF | TRBJ1-5 | many | . | 15 | TRBV24-1
TGTGCCAGCAGCTTAGATAGGCTCTCCGAGCAGTACTTC | CASSLDRLSEQYF | TRBJ2-7 | . | . | 13 | TRBV7-7
TGTGCCAGTAGTATCGGAACTGGATTTTACGAGCAGTACTTC | CASSIGTGFYEQYF | TRBJ2-7 | few | . | 14 | TRBV19
TGCAGTGCTAGGCACCCCGGGACTAGCGACACAGATACGCAGTATTTT | CSARHPGTSDTDTQYF | TRBJ2-3 | . | TRBD2 | 16 | TRBV20-1
TGCGCCAGCAGCTTGGGGCCAGGGAGGGTGTCAGAGACCCAGTACTTC | CASSLGPGRVSETQYF | TRBJ2-5 | . | TRBD2 | 16 | TRBV5-1
TGTGCCAGCAGTTTGGTTGTCGACAGGGAGGGCGAAGGGGCCACTGAAGCTTTCTTT | CASSLVVDREGEGATEAFF | TRBJ1-1 | . | TRBD1 | 19 | TRBV28
TGCGCCAGCAGCTTGGGTTCGGGGAGTAGACCGAACACTGAAGCTTTCTTT | CASSLGSGSRPNTEAFF | TRBJ1-1 | few | . | 17 | TRBV5-1
TGCGCCAGCAGCCAAGAAGGCAGGCTTAATGAAAAACTGTTTTTT | CASSQEGRLNEKLFF | TRBJ1-4 | few | . | 15 | TRBV4-1
TGCAGCGGTCAAGCAACTAATGAAAAACTGTTTTTT | CSGQATNEKLFF | TRBJ1-4 | . | . | 12 | TRBV29-1
TGTGCCAGCAGCCTACGGGGCGGGAGAGGCACAGATACGCAGTATTTT | CASSLRGGRGTDTQYF | TRBJ2-3 | . | TRBD2 | 16 | TRBV3-1
TGCAGTGCGTCGAACTCTGGGGCCAACGTCCTGACTTTC | CSASNSGANVLTF | TRBJ2-6 | . | . | 13 | TRBV20-1
TGTGCCAGCAGGCCTGCAAGGGGGGGCTCCGGGGAGCTGTTTTTT | CASRPARGGSGELFF | TRBJ2-2 | . | . | 15 | TRBV27
TGTGCCAGCAGCTCTCCGGGGTTTGGTGGGGAGCTGTTTTTT | CASSSPGFGGELFF | TRBJ2-2 | . | . | 14 | TRBV7-2
TGTGCCAGCAGCTTAGGCCGGACTATGAGCGGGGAGCTGTTTTTT | CASSLGRTMSGELFF | TRBJ2-2 | few | . | 15 | TRBV11-3
TGCGCCAGCAGCCCGGGACTAGTAGGGACCAATGAGCAGTTCTTC | CASSPGLVGTNEQFF | TRBJ2-1 | many | TRBD2 | 15 | TRBV5-1
TGTGCCAGCAGTGTCCAGGAGTTGAAAGAGACCCAGTACTTC | CASSVQELKETQYF | TRBJ2-5 | few | . | 14 | TRBV2
TGCGCCAGCAGCCGGAGGGACAGGGAGGTAGAGACCCAGTACTTC | CASSRRDREVETQYF | TRBJ2-5 | . | TRBD1 | 15 | TRBV5-1
TGCAGTGCCCCTCCGGCGGGGGCCCAAGAGACCCAGTACTTC | CSAPPAGAQETQYF | TRBJ2-5 | . | . | 14 | TRBV20-1
TGTGCCAGCAGCAAAGAGCTAGCGGGAGAAGTCACTTGGGAGCAGTACTTC | CASSKELAGEVTWEQYF | TRBJ2-7 | few | . | 17 | TRBV21-1
TGTGCCAGCAGTGCCGAGATCACAGGGGCAAAATATGAAAAACTGTTTTTT | CASSAEITGAKYEKLFF | TRBJ1-4 | few | TRBD1 | 17 | TRBV6-1
TGCAGTGCCCCCTCACCCACAGGGCAAGAGACCCAGTACTTC | CSAPSPTGQETQYF | TRBJ2-5 | . | . | 14 | TRBV20-1
TGTGCCAGCAGGGAGATAGCGGGAACGTTCTTC | CASREIAGTFF | TRBJ2-1 | . | TRBD2 | 11 | TRBV6-6
TGTGCCATCAGTCGGACTAGCGGGGGGAGCACAGATACGCAGTATTTT | CAISRTSGGSTDTQYF | TRBJ2-3 | few | TRBD2 | 16 | TRBV10-3
TGTGCCACCAGTTTAGGGGACAGGGGTCAAGAGACCCAGTACTTC | CATSLGDRGQETQYF | TRBJ2-5 | . | TRBD1 | 15 | TRBV24-1
TGTGCCAGCAGTTACTGGGGTAGCAGTGAGCAGTTCTTC | CASSYWGSSEQFF | TRBJ2-1 | . | . | 13 | TRBV6-5
TGTGCCAGCAGCACGGGACTAGCGGATGGTGAGCAGTTCTTC | CASSTGLADGEQFF | TRBJ2-1 | many | TRBD2 | 14 | TRBV6-1
TGTGTCACTATCGGGGCCGGGGAGCTGTTTTTT | CVTIGAGELFF | TRBJ2-2 | . | . | 11 | TRBV11-2
TGTGCCAGCAAATCAGAGCGGGTTGGGATGCGAGATACGCAGTATTTT | CASKSERVGMRDTQYF | TRBJ2-3 | few | . | 16 | TRBV28
TGTGCCAGCTCACCTGAGGGGTACACAGATACGCAGTATTTT | CASSPEGYTDTQYF | TRBJ2-3 | . | . | 14 | TRBV18
TGTGCCAGCACCCAAGCTCGGGGTCTAGCGGGGTACAATGAGCAGTTCTTC | CASTQARGLAGYNEQFF | TRBJ2-1 | . | TRBD2 | 17 | TRBV14
TGCAGTGCTAGAGCGTGGGAGAACACCGGGGAGCTGTTTTTT | CSARAWENTGELFF | TRBJ2-2 | few | . | 14 | TRBV20-1
TGCGCCAGCAGCTTGGGCGGCGGAACGAGCTCCTACAATGAGCAGTTCTTC | CASSLGGGTSSYNEQFF | TRBJ2-1 | few | . | 17 | TRBV5-1
TGCGCCAGCAGAACAGGACAGATGAACACTGAAGCTTTCTTT | CASRTGQMNTEAFF | TRBJ1-1 | . | . | 14 | TRBV4-1
TGCAGTGTCGATGGGGACAGTAACCAGCATTTT | CSVDGDSNQHF | TRBJ1-5 | . | TRBD1 | 11 | TRBV20-1
TGCGCCAGCAGCCGTGACAGTATCGGTGAGCAGTTCTTC | CASSRDSIGEQFF | TRBJ2-1 | . | . | 13 | TRBV5-1